This T cell receptor beta chain was observed in a study of blood T cell repertoires in COVID-19 (dated by TCRdb to about 2020). Study-wide context: Samples covering the acute and convalescent phases of COVID-19 were provided by collaborators in the United States, Italy and Spain. Deeply sampled blood TCRbeta repertoires from subjects exposed to, actively infected with, or recovered from COVID-19 were included in the dataset. Where HLA class I and class II types were available, the types were taken from metadata supplied by the sample provider, not from assay-based typing. Samples were obtained from the ongoing ImmuneRACE study (first 160 participants) and from over 1,000 subjects provided by 6 global collaborators. The repertoires were released in a freely available public database intended as a resource for research on the immune response to SARS-CoV-2. The prospective study material was composed of cDNA or gDNA derived from T cells, B-cell-depleted T cells, or PBMCs. The sample metadata nearly always contained a de-identified subject ID, COVID-19 status, age in years and sex.

With regard to this clone: Its antigen target is currently unknown. One base away there is no much larger clone; base qualities are not given.

Participants in the prospective study were enrolled through a virtual design, were aged roughly 18 to 95 years, and lived in about two dozen United States geographic areas. Cohort assignment in the prospective study relied on participant-reported clinical history from a screening survey and a study questionnaire. For ImmuneRACE Cohort 3, a participant was defined as recovered based on two consecutive negative NP/OP PCR tests, clearance by a healthcare professional, or resolution of symptoms. Each participant in the prospective study had whole blood, serum and a nasopharyngeal or oropharyngeal swab collected by mobile phlebotomists. Over an approximately 2-month period, participants in the prospective study had the option of providing additional blood draws and questionnaires. Before DNA extraction, blood samples from the prospective study were shipped at room temperature or frozen. TCRbeta CDR3 regions were amplified from genomic DNA by means of the immunoSEQ Assay, a bias-controlled multiplex PCR. Processing in the source paper ran as follows. Within the assay, amplification of reference gene primers was used to estimate how many nucleated cells each sample contained. To quantify the absolute abundance of each unique TCRbeta CDR3 rearrangement, sequence reads were collapsed and filtered. For each sample, productive Simpson clonality was calculated as the square root of Simpson's diversity index across productive rearrangements. TCRdb took over this immuneACCESS table, retaining in-frame rearrangements with V and J assigned. Such tables are incomplete; in checked studies, under half of the missing clones stem from an unresolved V gene, and the remainder is unexplained. V and J calls and clone size come straight from that table; D and trimming were deduced from the DNA. In all, the sample holds hundreds of thousands of clones, and around nine tenths of those were seen once. The top ten hold roughly 9.4% of the sample.

V sheds 3 bases and J sheds 5 bases, leaving 20 bases between their ends. CDR1 and CDR2, per the germline V gene (reference sequence), are LNHNV and YYDKDF. The CDR3 goes from the cysteine to the phenylalanine over 17 residues. Only the CDR3 part of the read is kept: 51 bases, read in frame from the first base. The study at large found these results: The amount of clinical and demographic metadata varied by source and participant and was provided uncurated.

Sequencing was done on a sample of PBMCs or T cells enriched from blood (not recorded which). Recombination linked TRBV15 to TRBJ2-1; the D segment could be TRBD1, given 6 matching bases. This clonotype was obtained from a woman aged 45-59 years who had recovered from COVID-19. The nucleotides are TGTGCCACCAGCAGGGACTCCGGGACACCAACCGACAATGAGCAGTTCTTC. Its amino acids are CATSRDSGTPTDNEQFF.